The 20 T cell receptor beta chains given below trace back to one sample, sequenced in a study of CD8+CD57+ T cells in acquired aplastic anemia. Patients chosen for sequencing had shown CD8+CD57+ cell expansion by flow cytometry. Investigators profiled TCR beta VDJ and CDR3 from genomic DNA template. TCRdb re-derived calls from the reads in MiXCR, one entry per CDR3 protein. The table includes more than 200,000 distinct CDR3 sequences, roughly 45% detected once. Sequenced input: sorted CD4+, CD8+, or CD8+CD57+ T cells (not recorded which) from PBMCs. These receptors all come from a human donor with aplastic anemia.

The chain employs TRBV2 and TRBJ2-1; D is uncertain. With 10 bases removed from V and 3 bases from J, the gap between germline ends came to 4 bases. Germline V gives CDR1 SNHLY, CDR2 FYNNEI. The CDR3 runs 10 residues. CDR3: CATYYNEQFF. CDR3 nucleotides: TGTGCCACCTACTACAATGAGCAGTTCTTC.

This clonotype was detected a few times. The V call is TRBV18, the J call TRBJ1-5; 7 nucleotides line up with TRBD1. Germline V lookup: CDR1 KGHSH, CDR2 LQKENI. J lost 3 bases, V lost 4 bases, and 6 bases had no gene match. The CDR3 has 15 residues. The CDR3 loop reads CASSRTGQNNQPQHF. The CDR3 DNA follows: TGTGCCAGCTCACGCACGGGACAGAACAATCAGCCCCAGCATTTT.

This chain joins TRBV19 and TRBJ1-2; the D is unclear. The CDR3 covers 14 residues. V lost 5 bases and J 7 bases, leaving 17 bases between the germline ends. Germline V gives CDR1 LNHDA, CDR2 SQIVND (reference sequence). This CDR3 is CASSLGREVPGYTF. The CDR3 DNA reads as TGTGCCAGTAGTCTGGGGAGGGAGGTACCTGGCTACACCTTC.

The chain links TRBV7-2 to TRBJ1-2; D possibly corresponds to TRBD1 (6 bases). This CDR3 is built from 14 residues. V lost 5 bases and J 6 bases, leaving 16 bases between the germline ends. CDR1 and CDR2 (germline): SGHTA, FQGNSA. The CDR3 region has the DNA TGTGCCAGCAGCCCCAGGGGTGGCAGGGATGGCTACACCTTC. Protein sequence: CASSPRGGRDGYTF.

This clonotype was observed many times. The genes are TRBV19 and TRBJ1-5; TRBD1 matches at 9 bases. The trim removed 3 bases at V and 2 bases at J, leaving 5 bases unmatched. The CDR3 runs 16 residues. From germline, CDR1 is LNHDA and CDR2 SQIVND (reference sequence). CDR3 sequence: CASSMLGQGGNQPQHF. Here the CDR3 DNA reads TGTGCCAGTAGTATGTTGGGACAGGGTGGCAATCAGCCCCAGCATTTT. Full variable domain (remainder filled in from reference TRBV19 and TRBJ1-5): DGGITQSPKYLFRKEGQNVTLSCEQNLNHDAMYWYRQDPGQGLRLIYYSQIVNDFQKGDIAEGYSVSREKKESFPLTVTSAQKNPTAFYLCASSMLGQGGNQPQHFGDGTRLSIL.

This sequence joins TRBV10-3 and TRBJ2-3; D gene uncertain. CDR1 and CDR2 from the germline V gene are ENHRY and SYGVKD. V was shortened by 10 bases and J by 1 base, with 12 bases between the two germline ends. The CDR3 extends over 13 amino acids. The CDR3 bases are TGTGCCACCGAGATCCACGGCACAGATACGCAGTATTTT. It codes for CATEIHGTDTQYF.

The chain is built from TRBV19 and TRBJ1-5; D gene uncertain. The ends were cut back, 6 bases at V and 2 bases at J, with 11 bases in the middle. The CDR3 runs 14 residues. CDR1 is LNHDA, CDR2 SQIVND, per germline (reference sequence). The CDR3 here is CASSPVGGNQPQHF. DNA for the CDR3: TGTGCCAGTAGCCCGGTTGGGGGCAATCAGCCCCAGCATTTT.

V and J are TRBV20-1 and TRBJ1-1; TRBD1 agrees at 8 bases. Losses at the gene ends were 0 bases for V and 4 bases for J; bases not matched to a gene: 1. Germline-derived CDR1 and CDR2 are DFQATT and SNEGSKA (reference sequence). The CDR3 totals 13 residues. CDR3 sequence: CSARDGTGTEAFF. CDR3 coding DNA: TGCAGTGCTAGAGATGGGACAGGCACTGAAGCTTTCTTT.

The rearrangement joins TRBV5-6 to TRBJ2-5; 7 nucleotides match TRBD1. Germline CDR1 is SGHDT and CDR2 is YYEEEE. The CDR3 extends over 15 amino acids. Losses at the gene ends were 8 bases for V and 5 bases for J; bases not matched to a gene: 15. The CDR3 bases are TGTGCCAGTAGTATGGCCGGGACAGTTGGGGAGACCCAGTACTTC. It encodes CASSMAGTVGETQYF.

The V call is TRBV2, the J call TRBJ1-1; possibly TRBD1 for D (6 bases). The V end was cut by 2 bases, the J end by 4 bases, with 14 bases between. Germline V lookup: CDR1 SNHLY, CDR2 FYNNEI. This CDR3 is built from 15 residues. The CDR3 DNA is TGTGCCAGCAGTGAACTTCCCCAGGGGATCACTGAAGCTTTCTTT. Translating gives CASSELPQGITEAFF. Variable domain in full (rest from reference TRBV2 and TRBJ1-1): EPEVTQTPSHQVTQMGQEVILRCVPISNHLYFYWYRQILGQKVEFLVSFYNNEISEKSEIFDDQFSVERPDGSNFTLKIRSTKLEDSAMYFCASSELPQGITEAFFGQGTRLTVV.

This chain links TRBV2 with TRBJ2-2, with 12 bases fitting TRBD2. The CDR3 sequence is 15 residues long. Per germline, CDR1 SNHLY and CDR2 FYNNEI. V lost 5 bases to trimming and J lost 6 bases; unmatched junction nucleotides: 4. The CDR3 loop reads CASSRTSGDAGELFF. The CDR3 DNA follows: TGTGCCAGCAGTCGGACTAGCGGGGACGCCGGGGAGCTGTTTTTT.

This clonotype has a count of ten or more. This chain connects TRBV7-9 to TRBJ1-2; a weak D match, TRBD1 (5 bases). There are 12 residues in the CDR3. Deletions cut 3 bases from V and 7 bases from J, with 9 bases between. CDR1 SEHNR and CDR2 FQNEAQ come from the germline V gene (reference sequence). The chain's CDR3 is CASSLDGGGYTF. Written as DNA, the CDR3 is TGTGCCAGCAGCTTGGACGGGGGTGGCTACACCTTC.

In this sample, this clonotype turned up a few times. This chain connects TRBV3-1 to TRBJ1-4, with D tentatively TRBD1 (5 bases). V was shortened by 3 bases and J by 7 bases, with 18 bases between the two germline ends. CDR3 length: 16 residues. The V gene's germline CDR1 is LGHDT and CDR2 YNNKEL (reference sequence). The CDR3 here is CASSHLTGRGTEKLFF. The CDR3 DNA sequence: TGTGCCAGCAGCCACCTCACTGGGAGGGGTACTGAAAAACTGTTTTTT.

This clonotype has at least ten counts. The V gene is TRBV2, the J gene TRBJ1-6; D is possibly TRBD1 (5 bases). This CDR3 region has 13 residues. Trimming left V 6 bases short and J 3 bases short, with 6 bases between. From germline, CDR1 is SNHLY and CDR2 FYNNEI. In DNA, the CDR3 is TGTGCCAGCAGGGGGGACTATAATTCACCCCTCCACTTT. It is translated as CASRGDYNSPLHF.

J is TRBJ2-7 and V is TRBV18, with 8 positions matching TRBD1. Trimming cost V 5 bases and J 6 bases; bases outside gene matches: 12. Germline assignment: CDR1 KGHSH and CDR2 LQKENI. The CDR3 is 15 amino acids. The CDR3 region is CASSFRQDRVREQYF. The CDR3 nucleotides read TGTGCCAGCTCATTTCGTCAGGACAGGGTGCGCGAGCAGTACTTC.

This clonotype has a handful of counts. A much larger clone is a single base away; this may be a read error. The V and J genes are TRBV20-1 and TRBJ2-3; possible D gene TRBD1, 6 bases. V was trimmed by 3 bases and J by 2 bases, leaving 9 bases between them. Per the germline V gene, CDR1 is DFQATT and CDR2 is SNEGSKA (reference sequence). CDR3 size: 13 residues. CDR3 sequence (DNA): TGCAGTGCTAGGGACAGCCACACAGATACGCAGTATTTT. Amino acid sequence: CSARDSHTDTQYF.

This clonotype was found a few times. A much larger clone lies a single base off, so this may be a read error. The gene calls are TRBV2 and TRBJ1-6, with D uncertain. Trimming cost V 5 bases and J 10 bases, with 15 bases left between them. In germline, CDR1 is SNHLY, CDR2 FYNNEI. The CDR3 extends over 14 amino acids. CDR3: CASSLEGLGSPLHF. CDR3 in DNA: TGTGCCAGCAGTTTAGAGGGTCTGGGATCACCCCTCCACTTT.

This clonotype was found many times. Here the CDR3 reads CASRTGGDTGELFF. The CDR3 coding sequence is TGCGCCAGCAGGACAGGGGGGGACACCGGGGAGCTGTTTTTT. The chain employs TRBV5-1 and TRBJ2-2, with 9 bases fitting TRBD1. Trimming took 5 bases from V and 3 from J; bases not matched to a gene: 2. The CDR3 length is 14 residues. CDR1 is SGHRS, CDR2 YFSETQ, per germline.

The chain has TRBV7-6 and TRBJ2-1; D ambiguous. Trimming left V 1 base short and J 3 bases short, with 10 bases between. Germline V CDR1 and CDR2: SGHVS, FNYEAQ. The CDR3 is made up of 15 amino acids. CDR3 sequence reads: CASSLEVSGYNEQFF. Here the CDR3 DNA reads TGTGCCAGCAGCTTAGAGGTCTCCGGCTACAATGAGCAGTTCTTC. Variable domain in full (rest from reference TRBV7-6 and TRBJ2-1): GAGVSQSPRYKVTKRGQDVALRCDPISGHVSLYWYRQALGQGPEFLTYFNYEAQQDKSGLPNDRFSAERPEGSISTLTIQRTEQRDSAMYRCASSLEVSGYNEQFFGPGTRLTVL.

About this clonotype: With a much larger clone just one base away, this may be a read error. The chain uses TRBV19 and TRBJ2-7; 11 bases align to TRBD1. CDR3 length: 14 amino acids. Looked up from germline, CDR1 is LNHDA and CDR2 is SQIVND (reference sequence). Germline trimming cut 6 bases from V and 7 bases from J; bases unmatched to any gene: 8. CDR3 sequence: CASRPGQGGEEQYF. DNA for the CDR3: TGTGCCAGTAGACCGGGACAGGGGGGGGAAGAGCAGTACTTC.